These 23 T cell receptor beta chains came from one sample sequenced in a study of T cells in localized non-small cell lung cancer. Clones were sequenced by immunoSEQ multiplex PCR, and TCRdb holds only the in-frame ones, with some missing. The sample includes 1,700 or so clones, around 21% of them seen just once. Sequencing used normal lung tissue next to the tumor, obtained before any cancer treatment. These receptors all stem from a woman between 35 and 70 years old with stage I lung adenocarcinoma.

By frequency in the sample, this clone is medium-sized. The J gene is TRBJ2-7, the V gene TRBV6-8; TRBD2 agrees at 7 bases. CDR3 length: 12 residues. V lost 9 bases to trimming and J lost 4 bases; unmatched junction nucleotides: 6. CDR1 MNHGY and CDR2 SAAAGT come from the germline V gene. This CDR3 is CASSAGRYEQYF. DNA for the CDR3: TGTGCCAGTTCAGCGGGGAGGTACGAGCAGTACTTC.

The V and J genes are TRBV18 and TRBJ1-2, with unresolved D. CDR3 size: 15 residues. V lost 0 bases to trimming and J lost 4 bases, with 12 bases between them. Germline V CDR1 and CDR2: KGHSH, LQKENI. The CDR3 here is CASSPPSVSSYGYTF. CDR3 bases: TGTGCCAGCTCACCACCTTCCGTATCCTCCTATGGCTACACCTTC.

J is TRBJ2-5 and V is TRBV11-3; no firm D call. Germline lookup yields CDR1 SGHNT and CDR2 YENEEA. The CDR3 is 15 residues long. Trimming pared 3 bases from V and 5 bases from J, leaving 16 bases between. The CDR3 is CASSLISQSPETQYF. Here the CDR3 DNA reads TGTGCCAGCAGCTTGATATCCCAGAGCCCGGAGACCCAGTACTTC.

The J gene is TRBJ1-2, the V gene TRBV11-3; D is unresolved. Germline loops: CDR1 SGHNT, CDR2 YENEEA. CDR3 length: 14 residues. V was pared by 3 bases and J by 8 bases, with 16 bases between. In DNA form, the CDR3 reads TGTGCCAGCAGCTTGGTTGGGTTAAAAGGCGGCTACACCTTC. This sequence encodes CASSLVGLKGGYTF.

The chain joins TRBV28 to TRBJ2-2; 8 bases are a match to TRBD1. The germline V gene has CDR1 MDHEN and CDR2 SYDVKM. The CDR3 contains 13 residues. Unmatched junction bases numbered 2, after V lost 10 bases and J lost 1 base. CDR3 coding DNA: TGTGCCACGGGACAGGTGAACACCGGGGAGCTGTTTTTT. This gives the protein CATGQVNTGELFF.

CDR3 coding DNA: TGTGCCAGCAGCGTAGGGGGGACAAACACTGAAGCTTTCTTT. Translation gives CASSVGGTNTEAFF. The rearrangement links TRBV9 to TRBJ1-1; weak D call: TRBD1 (6 bases). The CDR3 extends over 14 amino acids. The germline V gene has CDR1 SGDLS and CDR2 YYNGEE. V was cut by 0 bases and J by 2 bases, with 8 bases left in between.

The CDR3 spells CASSFQTGWDTEAFF. Written as DNA, the CDR3 is TGCGCCAGCAGCTTTCAGACAGGGTGGGACACTGAAGCTTTCTTT. The V and J genes are TRBV5-1 and TRBJ1-1, with 7 bases aligning to TRBD1. Germline trimming cut 2 bases from V and 3 bases from J; bases unmatched to any gene: 7. Germline loops: CDR1 SGHRS, CDR2 YFSETQ. CDR3 size: 15 residues.

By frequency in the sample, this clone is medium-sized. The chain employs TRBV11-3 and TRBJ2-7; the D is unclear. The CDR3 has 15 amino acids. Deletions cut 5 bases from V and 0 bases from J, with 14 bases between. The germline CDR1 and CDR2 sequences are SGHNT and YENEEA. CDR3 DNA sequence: TGTGCCAGCAGCCGATGGAGCTGGGACTCCTACGAGCAGTACTTC. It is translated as CASSRWSWDSYEQYF.

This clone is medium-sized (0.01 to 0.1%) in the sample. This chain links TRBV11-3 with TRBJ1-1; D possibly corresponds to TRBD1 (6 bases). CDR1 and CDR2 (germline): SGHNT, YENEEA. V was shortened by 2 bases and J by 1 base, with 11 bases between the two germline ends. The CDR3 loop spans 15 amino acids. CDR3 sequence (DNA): TGTGCCAGCAGCTTATTTCAGGGGACGAACACTGAAGCTTTCTTT. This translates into CASSLFQGTNTEAFF.

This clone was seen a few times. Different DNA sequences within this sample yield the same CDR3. The CDR3 nucleotides are TGTGCCAGCAGCCCGGGCGGGGTGAACACTGAAGCTTTCTTT. It yields the protein CASSPGGVNTEAFF. This chain joins TRBV6-8 and TRBJ1-1; no clear D. Germline CDR1 is MNHGY and CDR2 is SAAAGT. The CDR3 runs to 14 residues. V lost 6 bases to trimming and J lost 0 bases, with 11 bases between them.

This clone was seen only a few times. The CDR3: CAWSATAQGFVTEAFF. For the CDR3, the DNA is TGTGCCTGGAGTGCTACGGCACAGGGGTTCGTCACTGAAGCTTTCTTT. The rearrangement links TRBV30 to TRBJ1-1, with 7 positions matching TRBD1. The CDR3 covers 16 residues. The junction had 12 bases not matched to a gene; V was cut back by 1 base and J by 4 bases. Per the germline V gene, CDR1 is GTSNPN and CDR2 is SVGIG (reference sequence).

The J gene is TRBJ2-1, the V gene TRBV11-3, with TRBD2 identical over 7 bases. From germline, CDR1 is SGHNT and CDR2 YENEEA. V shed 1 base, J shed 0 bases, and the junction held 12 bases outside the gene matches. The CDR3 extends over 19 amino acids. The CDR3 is CASSLGRGAGKSSYNEQFF. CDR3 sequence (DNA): TGTGCCAGCAGCTTAGGGCGAGGAGCGGGGAAGAGCTCCTACAATGAGCAGTTCTTC.

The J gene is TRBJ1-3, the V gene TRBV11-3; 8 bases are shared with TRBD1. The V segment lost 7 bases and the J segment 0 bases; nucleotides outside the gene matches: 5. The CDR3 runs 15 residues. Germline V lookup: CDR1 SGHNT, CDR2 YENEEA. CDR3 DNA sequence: TGTGCCAGCACCGACAGGGGATACTCTGGAAACACCATATATTTT. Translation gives CASTDRGYSGNTIYF. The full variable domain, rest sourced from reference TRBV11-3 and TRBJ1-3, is EAGVVQSPRYKIIEKKQPVAFWCNPISGHNTLYWYLQNLGQGPELLIRYENEEAVDDSQLPKDRFSAERLKGVDSTLKIQPAELGDSAVYLCASTDRGYSGNTIYFGEGSWLTVV.

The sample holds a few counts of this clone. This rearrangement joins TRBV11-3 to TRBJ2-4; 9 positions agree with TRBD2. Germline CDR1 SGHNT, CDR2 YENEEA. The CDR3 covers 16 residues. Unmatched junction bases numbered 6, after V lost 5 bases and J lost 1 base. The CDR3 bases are TGTGCCAGCAGCCTCCAGAGCGGGGGGGCCAAAAACATTCAGTACTTC. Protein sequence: CASSLQSGGAKNIQYF.

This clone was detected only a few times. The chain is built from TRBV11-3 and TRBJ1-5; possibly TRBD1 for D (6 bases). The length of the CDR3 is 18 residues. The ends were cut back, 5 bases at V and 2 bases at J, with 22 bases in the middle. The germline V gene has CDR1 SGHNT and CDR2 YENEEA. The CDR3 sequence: CASSPRPAGADGNQPQHF. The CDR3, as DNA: TGTGCCAGCAGCCCGCGACCGGCGGGGGCAGATGGCAATCAGCCCCAGCATTTT.

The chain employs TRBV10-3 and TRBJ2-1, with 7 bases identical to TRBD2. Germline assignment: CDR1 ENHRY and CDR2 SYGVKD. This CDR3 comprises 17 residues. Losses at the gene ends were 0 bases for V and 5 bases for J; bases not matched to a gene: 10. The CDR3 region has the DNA TGTGCCATCAGTGAGTCTCGGGCTAGCGGCGATCACAATGAGCAGTTCTTC. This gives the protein CAISESRASGDHNEQFF.

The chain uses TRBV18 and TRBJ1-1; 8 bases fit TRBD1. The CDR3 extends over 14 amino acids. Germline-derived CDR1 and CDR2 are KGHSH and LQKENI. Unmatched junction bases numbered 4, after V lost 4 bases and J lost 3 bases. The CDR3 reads CASSLTGGDTEAFF. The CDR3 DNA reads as TGTGCCAGCTCACTAACAGGGGGGGACACTGAAGCTTTCTTT.

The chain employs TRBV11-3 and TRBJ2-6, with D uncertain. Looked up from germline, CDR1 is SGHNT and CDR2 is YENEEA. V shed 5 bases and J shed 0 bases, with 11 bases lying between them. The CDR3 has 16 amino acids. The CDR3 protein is CASSRTASSGANVLTF. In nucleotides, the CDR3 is TGTGCCAGCAGCAGGACGGCGAGCTCTGGGGCCAACGTCCTGACTTTC.

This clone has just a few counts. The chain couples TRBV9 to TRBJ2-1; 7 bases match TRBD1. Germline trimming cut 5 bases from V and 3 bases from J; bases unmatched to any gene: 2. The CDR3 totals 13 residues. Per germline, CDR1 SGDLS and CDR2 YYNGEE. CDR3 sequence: CASSRQGYNEQFF. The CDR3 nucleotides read TGTGCCAGCAGTAGACAGGGCTACAATGAGCAGTTCTTC.

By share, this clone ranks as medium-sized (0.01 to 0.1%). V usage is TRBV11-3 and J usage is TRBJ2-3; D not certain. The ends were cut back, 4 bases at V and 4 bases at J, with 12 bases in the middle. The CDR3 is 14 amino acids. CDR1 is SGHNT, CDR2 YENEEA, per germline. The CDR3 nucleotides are TGTGCCAGCAGCTCATCGCGACCGGCAGATACGCAGTATTTT. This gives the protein CASSSSRPADTQYF. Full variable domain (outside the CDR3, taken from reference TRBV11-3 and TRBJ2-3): EAGVVQSPRYKIIEKKQPVAFWCNPISGHNTLYWYLQNLGQGPELLIRYENEEAVDDSQLPKDRFSAERLKGVDSTLKIQPAELGDSAVYLCASSSSRPADTQYFGPGTRLTVL.

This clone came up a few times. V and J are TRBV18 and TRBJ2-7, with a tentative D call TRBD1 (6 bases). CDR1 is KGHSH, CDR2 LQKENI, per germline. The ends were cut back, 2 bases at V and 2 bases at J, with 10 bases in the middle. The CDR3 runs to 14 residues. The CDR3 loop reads CASSPTDRAYEQYF. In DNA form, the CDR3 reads TGTGCCAGCTCACCAACGGACAGAGCCTACGAGCAGTACTTC.

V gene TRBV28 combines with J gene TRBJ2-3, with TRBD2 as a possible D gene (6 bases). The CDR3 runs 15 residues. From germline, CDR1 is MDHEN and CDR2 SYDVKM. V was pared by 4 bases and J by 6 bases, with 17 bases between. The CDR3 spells CASSSPTRRADTQYF. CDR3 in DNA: TGTGCCAGCAGTTCGCCGACTAGGCGGGCGGATACGCAGTATTTT.

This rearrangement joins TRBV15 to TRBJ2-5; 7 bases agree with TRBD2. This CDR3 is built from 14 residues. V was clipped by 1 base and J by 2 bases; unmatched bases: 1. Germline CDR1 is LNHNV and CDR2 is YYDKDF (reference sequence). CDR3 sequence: CATSRAGGQETQYF. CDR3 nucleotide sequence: TGTGCCACCAGCAGAGCGGGGGGACAAGAGACCCAGTACTTC. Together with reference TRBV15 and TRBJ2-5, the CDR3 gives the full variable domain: DAMVIQNPRYQVTQFGKPVTLSCSQTLNHNVMYWYQQKSSQAPKLLFHYYDKDFNNEADTPDNFQSRRPNTSFCFLDIRSPGLGDTAMYLCATSRAGGQETQYFGPGTRLLVL.